The 15 T cell receptor beta chains below come from one sample, sequenced in a study of shared clonotypes between healthy human individuals. Using immunoSEQ multiplex PCR, the repertoire was profiled, and TCRdb retains in-frame clones only, with some absent. The sample records millions of clones, roughly 94% being singletons. The sequenced sample consisted of naive CD4+ T cells sorted from blood. Subset indicated: CD45RA+ positively selected. These receptors all come from a man younger than 35 in good health.

The rearrangement joins TRBV10-3 to TRBJ1-2; 11 bases are shared with TRBD1. This CDR3 has 15 residues. V lost 2 bases, J lost 4 bases, and 3 bases stayed unmatched. The germline CDR1 and CDR2 sequences are ENHRY and SYGVKD. The CDR3 nucleotides are TGTGCCATCAGTGAGCGGGGACAGGGGGTCTATGGCTACACCTTC. Its translation is CAISERGQGVYGYTF.

The CDR3 loop is CASSLGLSTDTQYF. CDR3 nucleotides: TGTGCCAGCAGTTTGGGACTAAGCACAGATACGCAGTATTTT. The V call is TRBV6-5, the J call TRBJ2-3, with 7 bases fitting TRBD2. Germline V gene lookup returns CDR1 MNHEY and CDR2 SVGAGI. The length of the CDR3 is 14 residues. The V gene end was trimmed by 4 bases and the J gene end by 0 bases; junction bases not matched to a gene: 1.

The rearrangement uses TRBV28 and TRBJ1-6; 10 bases fit TRBD1. V trimming: 5 bases; J trimming: 7 bases; junction bases outside the gene matches: 8. Germline V gene data show CDR1 as MDHEN and CDR2 as SYDVKM. This CDR3 region has 16 residues. CDR3 coding DNA: TGTGCCAGCAGTCCACCGACAGGGGGCAAGAATTCACCCCTCCACTTT. Translated: CASSPPTGGKNSPLHF.

CDR3 in amino acids: CASSLPPTESSYNEQFF. DNA for the CDR3: TGCGCCAGCAGCCTGCCTCCGACCGAGAGCTCCTACAATGAGCAGTTCTTC. The genes are TRBV4-1 and TRBJ2-1; no reliable D call. The CDR3 consists of 17 residues. Looked up from germline, CDR1 is MGHRA and CDR2 is YSYEKL. Trimming left V 4 bases short and J 0 bases short, with 16 bases between.

V and J are TRBV5-1 and TRBJ2-2; 7 bases are shared with TRBD2. From germline, CDR1 is SGHRS and CDR2 YFSETQ. This CDR3 has 14 amino acids. Trimming took 4 bases from V and 7 from J; bases not matched to a gene: 7. CDR3 loop: CASSQRLADGELFF. CDR3 DNA sequence: TGCGCCAGCAGCCAGCGACTAGCAGACGGGGAGCTGTTTTTT.

The rearrangement joins TRBV28 to TRBJ2-7; unclear D gene. Trimming took 3 bases from V and 6 from J, leaving 9 bases between them. CDR1 MDHEN and CDR2 SYDVKM come from the germline V gene. There are 12 residues in the CDR3. The CDR3 sequence: CASSFRWGEQYF. In nucleotides, the CDR3 is TGTGCCAGCAGTTTTAGGTGGGGCGAGCAGTACTTC.

With respect to this clone: Other DNA sequences from this sample encode an identical CDR3 as well. The V gene is TRBV7-9, the J gene TRBJ2-5; D is unclear. The CDR3 loop spans 15 amino acids. Deletions cut 1 base from V and 1 base from J, with 10 bases between. CDR1 is SEHNR, CDR2 FQNEAQ, per germline (reference sequence). The CDR3 DNA sequence: TGTGCCAGCAGCTTAGTGGAGACTCTCCAAGAGACCCAGTACTTC. It yields the protein CASSLVETLQETQYF.

J is TRBJ2-5 and V is TRBV30; the D gene could be TRBD1 or TRBD2 (5 bases each). CDR1 GTSNPN and CDR2 SVGIG come from the germline V gene (reference sequence). This CDR3 contains 12 residues. Between the trimmed V and J ends, which lost 2 bases and 5 bases, there was a span of 9 bases. CDR3 bases: TGTGCCTGGAGTTACGGGGCGGAGACCCAGTACTTC. Its protein is CAWSYGAETQYF.

The chain links TRBV18 to TRBJ1-4; TRBD1 matches at 11 bases. This CDR3 is 15 amino acids long. V was clipped by 1 base and J by 7 bases; unmatched bases: 2. Germline V gene data show CDR1 as KGHSH and CDR2 as LQKENI. CDR3 bases: TGTGCCAGCTCACCACAGGGACAGGGGGGTGAAAAACTGTTTTTT. Translated, it gives CASSPQGQGGEKLFF. The whole variable domain, filled in from reference TRBV18 and TRBJ1-4, reads NAGVMQNPRHLVRRRGQEARLRCSPMKGHSHVYWYRQLPEEGLKFMVYLQKENIIDESGMPKERFSAEFPKEGPSILRIQQVVRGDSAAYFCASSPQGQGGEKLFFGSGTQLSVL.

V usage is TRBV28 and J usage is TRBJ2-7; D is uncertain. Germline assignment: CDR1 MDHEN and CDR2 SYDVKM. The V gene lost 6 bases and the J gene lost 1 base, with 16 bases spanning the gap. This CDR3 contains 15 residues. The CDR3 reads CASRDTVTVSYEQYF. The CDR3, as DNA: TGTGCCAGCAGAGATACAGTGACCGTATCCTACGAGCAGTACTTC.

To note about this clone: Distinct nucleotide sequences in the sample also encode this CDR3. The chain uses TRBV28 and TRBJ1-2; D gene unclear. The CDR3 loop spans 12 amino acids. The germline CDR1 and CDR2 sequences are MDHEN and SYDVKM. Deletions cut 2 bases from V and 3 bases from J, with 4 bases between. CDR3 sequence reads: CASSLGDYGYTF. The CDR3, as DNA: TGTGCCAGCAGTTTAGGAGACTATGGCTACACCTTC.

This clone was counted many times. Other DNA sequences in the sample encode the same CDR3. The rearrangement uses TRBV30 and TRBJ1-2; no clear D. Trimming cost V 5 bases and J 11 bases, with 21 bases left between them. There are 13 residues in the CDR3. CDR1 GTSNPN and CDR2 SVGIG come from the germline V gene (reference sequence). The CDR3 region is CAWGYPLEIGYTF. CDR3 bases: TGTGCCTGGGGTTACCCTCTCGAAATAGGTTACACCTTC.

This clone appeared a single time. V gene TRBV5-1 combines with J gene TRBJ2-7, with D perhaps TRBD2 (6 bases). The germline V gene encodes CDR1 SGHRS and CDR2 YFSETQ. The CDR3 spans 15 residues. V shed 4 bases and J shed 3 bases, with 17 bases lying between them. CDR3 nucleotides: TGCGCCAGCAGCCCCCCTAGCCTCGGGAGCTACGAGCAGTACTTC. Protein product: CASSPPSLGSYEQYF.

This clone was seen only a few times. The CDR3 region is CATTDQVNSNQPQHF. DNA for the CDR3: TGTGCCACCACCGACCAGGTCAATAGCAATCAGCCCCAGCATTTT. The rearrangement uses TRBV19 and TRBJ1-5, with D unresolved. The CDR3 is 15 amino acids. With 10 bases removed from V and 0 bases from J, the gap between germline ends came to 16 bases. Germline loops: CDR1 LNHDA, CDR2 SQIVND (reference sequence).

This chain uses TRBV6-7 with TRBJ2-7, with D uncertain. TRBV6-7 is recorded as an ORF, its role being uncertain. CDR3 length: 11 residues. Deletions cut 5 bases from V and 7 bases from J, with 9 bases between. The CDR3 loop reads CASSPRHEQYF. Here the CDR3 DNA reads TGTGCCAGCAGTCCCCGTCATGAGCAGTACTTC.